This T cell receptor (beta chain) was sequenced in a study of T cell repertoires in aging, cancer and after chemotherapy (dated by TCRdb to between 2018 and 2021). Looking at the study overall: The donors fell into six age groups ranging from 30 or younger to 70 or older, and each group had at least three individuals. To look at immunoaging and at how T cells reconstitute after chemotherapy, the study profiled TCR beta repertoires in peripheral blood from both healthy donors and cancer patients. The cohort comprised 200 to 250 cancer patients, roughly 94 with hematological and 110 to 130 with solid cancers, plus 95 healthy donors as a reference group. In total, the full dataset held millions of TCR reads. In the solid tumor group, paired pre- and post-chemotherapy samples were obtained from brain tumor (glioblastoma) patients receiving temozolomide-based therapy. Overall study outcomes, separate from this receptor: In healthy donors, the drop in TCR diversity with age came mainly from a loss of richness, whereas in cancer patients a loss of evenness also played a part. An increase in median generation probability over the chemotherapy interval was observed in both cancer cohorts, suggesting that the repertoire was reconstituted through rebound thymic output. The authors noted that the repertoire data do not allow conclusions about immunological memory after chemotherapy. Compared with age-matched healthy donors, untreated patients with hematological or solid cancers had significantly lower TCR diversity and higher clonality in blood.

Rearranged TRB sequences spanning V, D and J segments were amplified in a multiplex touch-down PCR with a mixed TRB-A/B primer pool. Illumina adapters and sample indices were attached to the amplicons in two consecutive PCR reactions using Phusion HS II polymerase. Amplicons were gel-purified with the NucleoSpin Gel and PCR Clean-up kit, then checked with Qubit and an Agilent 2100 Bioanalyzer. The libraries were sequenced on an Illumina MiSeq with 600-cycle, single-indexed, paired-end runs. Per the source publication's procedure: Processing of the TRB sequences was carried out with MiXCR versions 2.12 and 3.0.5. Each unique CDR3 nucleotide sequence counted as one clone, and only productive sequences with at least two reads were retained. Shannon diversity, evenness, clonality (one minus evenness), and alpha-parameterized diversity profiles from alpha 0 to 5 were included as repertoire metrics. The IGoR algorithm was used to calculate generation probabilities of clones in the paired pre- and post-chemotherapy samples. TCRdb itself trimmed the public reads at Q25 with fastp, ran MiXCR and retained productive beta chains. Rows merge per CDR3 protein into single entries with the most common DNA and genes. These V and J calls are TCRdb output, not the study's own analysis. For this sample the table gives about 2,600 distinct CDR3 sequences, of which around three fifths were detected only once. The ten largest clones represent roughly 35% of the sample.

Genomic DNA extracted from peripheral blood, rather than sorted cells or RNA, was used as the source for amplification of TCR beta rearrangements. The sample holds a few counts of this clonotype. Its antigen is currently not known. One base away there is no much larger clone; base qualities are not given. The sequencing input was blood. This TCR came from a human donor with a solid tumor.

The nucleotide sequence reads as follows: TGCAGCGTTGAAGTGGGACTAGCGGGGGGGAGGGCAGATACGCAGTATTTT. Its coded protein is CSVEVGLAGGRADTQYF. In this chain, TRBV29-1 is recombined with TRBJ2-3, and 16 bases in between align with TRBD2. V is pruned by 1 base and J by 4 bases, leaving 5 bases of the junction without a gene match. The germline V gene supplies CDR1 SQVTM and CDR2 ANQGSEA. The CDR3 has 17 amino acids, counting the end cysteine and phenylalanine. Just CDR3 DNA is preserved here, 51 bases in frame from base 1.